Below, 8 T cell receptor beta chains from the same sample are listed, as sequenced in a study of cytomegalovirus exposure and HLA in healthy donors. The table came from immunoSEQ multiplex PCR; TCRdb's copy has only in-frame clones and leaves some out. The table lists about 360,000 clones, just over 85% of them singletons. Sequenced: PBMCs. These receptor sequences come from a woman between 18 and 29 years old in good health and CMV-seronegative.

V is TRBV18 and J is TRBJ1-5; weak D call: TRBD1 (6 bases). CDR3 size: 15 residues. Germline lookup yields CDR1 KGHSH and CDR2 LQKENI. The V end lost 2 bases, the J end lost 6 bases, and 14 bases lay between the germline ends. Here the CDR3 reads CASSPGGKGVQPQHF. The CDR3, as DNA: TGTGCCAGCTCACCAGGGGGCAAAGGGGTTCAGCCCCAGCATTTT.

The chain uses TRBV6-5 and TRBJ2-5; TRBD2 matches at 9 bases. CDR1 and CDR2 from the germline V gene are MNHEY and SVGAGI. V was clipped by 2 bases and J by 4 bases; unmatched bases: 2. This CDR3 is 14 amino acids long. The CDR3 nucleotides are TGTGCCAGCAGTTACGGACTAGCGTTAGAGACCCAGTACTTC. It specifies CASSYGLALETQYF.

The chain uses TRBV28 and TRBJ2-5; D may be TRBD1 (7 bases). The length of the CDR3 is 16 residues. Germline V gene sequence: CDR1 MDHEN, CDR2 SYDVKM. The V gene lost 0 bases and the J gene lost 4 bases, with 15 bases spanning the gap. The CDR3 region has the DNA TGTGCCAGCAGTTTATGGCAGGGGGGAAGAGGAGAGACCCAGTACTTC. This translates into CASSLWQGGRGETQYF.

The table lists this clone with a few counts. The genes are TRBV4-2 and TRBJ2-7; 9 nucleotides match TRBD1. Germline V gene data show CDR1 as LGHNA and CDR2 as YNFKEQ. The CDR3 is 14 amino acids. The trim removed 5 bases at V and 2 bases at J, leaving 4 bases unmatched. The CDR3 reads CASSEGQGPYEQYF. The CDR3 coding sequence is TGTGCCAGCAGCGAGGGACAGGGCCCCTACGAGCAGTACTTC.

A single count supports this clone. The chain carries TRBV14 and TRBJ2-1; TRBD2 aligns across 7 bases. V gave up 2 bases and J gave up 5 bases; unmatched junction bases: 12. The germline gives CDR1 SGHDN, CDR2 FVKESK. The CDR3 sequence is 17 residues long. The CDR3 DNA reads TGTGCCAGCAGCCAAAGGGGAGGGGTGGGTAGTCACAATGAGCAGTTCTTC. Protein product: CASSQRGGVGSHNEQFF.

This rearrangement joins TRBV7-2 to TRBJ1-5; no firm D call. The CDR3 covers 15 residues. Trimming stripped 2 bases from V and 3 bases from J, with 11 bases between. Per germline, CDR1 SGHTA and CDR2 FQGNSA. The DNA of the CDR3 is TGTGCCAGCAGCTTAAAACTGACTAACAATCAGCCCCAGCATTTT. It encodes CASSLKLTNNQPQHF.

The chain joins TRBV25-1 to TRBJ1-2; D unclear. This CDR3 contains 11 residues. Per the germline V gene, CDR1 is MGHDK and CDR2 is SYGVNS. The germline V and J ends were trimmed by 6 bases and 4 bases, with 6 bases remaining between them. CDR3 protein: CASSSVYGYTF. The DNA of the CDR3 is TGTGCCAGCAGCTCGGTCTATGGCTACACCTTC.

The V gene is TRBV25-1, the J gene TRBJ2-3; possible D gene TRBD1, 6 bases. In germline, CDR1 is MGHDK, CDR2 SYGVNS. The CDR3 is 16 residues long. Trimming left V 4 bases short and J 2 bases short, with 16 bases between. This CDR3 is CASSGTGTGYTDTQYF. The CDR3 region has the DNA TGTGCCAGCAGTGGAACCGGAACAGGGTACACAGATACGCAGTATTTT.